This T cell receptor beta chain was sequenced during a study of blood T cell repertoires in COVID-19. On the study more broadly: Sites across the United States, Italy and Spain contributed samples from acute and convalescent COVID-19. PBMCs, B-cell-depleted T cells, or T cells were the source of the cDNA or gDNA that made up the material.

The CDR3 length is 14 residues. With 3 bases clipped from V and 3 bases from J, the junction kept 5 bases outside the gene matches. CDR1 is SGHTA, CDR2 FQGNSA, per germline. In the authors' methods: Quantification of nucleated cells was approximated via reference gene primer amplification. Profiling relied on immunoSEQ multiplex PCR, and the TCRdb table lists in-frame clones only, not all of them. V and J calls and clone size are copied from that table; D and trimming were computed from the DNA. Of a few hundred thousand clones listed, approximately 81% are singletons. Sequencing input: peripheral blood. This chain links TRBV7-2 with TRBJ2-7; 7 nucleotides agree with TRBD2. This TCR derives from a woman aged 60-75 years who had recovered from COVID-19. The CDR3 sequence is CASSLRASGYEQYF. The CDR3 nucleotides are TGTGCCAGCAGCTTGCGGGCTAGCGGCTACGAGCAGTACTTC.